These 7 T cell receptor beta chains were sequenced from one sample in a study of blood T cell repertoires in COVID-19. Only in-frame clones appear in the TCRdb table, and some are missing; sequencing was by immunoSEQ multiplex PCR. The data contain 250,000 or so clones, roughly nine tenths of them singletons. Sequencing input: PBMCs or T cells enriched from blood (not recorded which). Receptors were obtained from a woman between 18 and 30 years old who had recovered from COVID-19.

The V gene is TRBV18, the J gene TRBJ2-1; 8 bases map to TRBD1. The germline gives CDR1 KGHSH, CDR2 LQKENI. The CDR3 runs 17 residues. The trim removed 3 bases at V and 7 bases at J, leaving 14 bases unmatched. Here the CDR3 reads CASSPRSSGQGLNEQFF. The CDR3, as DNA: TGTGCCAGCTCACCTCGATCTTCCGGACAGGGATTGAATGAGCAGTTCTTC.

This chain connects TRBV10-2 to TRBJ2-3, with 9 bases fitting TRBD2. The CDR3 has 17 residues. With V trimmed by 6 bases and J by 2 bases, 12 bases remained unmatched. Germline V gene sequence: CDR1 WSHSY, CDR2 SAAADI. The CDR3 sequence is CASRASLAGWSTDTQYF. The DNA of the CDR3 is TGCGCCAGCAGGGCGAGTCTAGCGGGATGGTCCACAGATACGCAGTATTTT.

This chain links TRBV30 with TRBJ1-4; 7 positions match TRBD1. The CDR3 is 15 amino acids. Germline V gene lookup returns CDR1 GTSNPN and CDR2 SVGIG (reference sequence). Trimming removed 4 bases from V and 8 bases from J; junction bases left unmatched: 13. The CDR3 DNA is TGTGCCTGGAATACTCTCGACAGGGTGGACGAAAAACTGTTTTTT. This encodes CAWNTLDRVDEKLFF.

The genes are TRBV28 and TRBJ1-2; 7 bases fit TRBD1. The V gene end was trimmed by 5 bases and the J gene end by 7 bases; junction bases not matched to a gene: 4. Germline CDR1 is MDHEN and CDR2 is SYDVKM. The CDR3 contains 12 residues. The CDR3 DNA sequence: TGTGCCAGCAGTCCCGACAGGGTTGGCTACACCTTC. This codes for CASSPDRVGYTF.

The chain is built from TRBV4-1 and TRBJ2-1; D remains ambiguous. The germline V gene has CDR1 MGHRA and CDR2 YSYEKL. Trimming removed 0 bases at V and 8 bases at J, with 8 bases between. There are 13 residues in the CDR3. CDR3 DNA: TGCGCCAGCAGCCAAGACCCCCGGTATGAGCAGTTCTTC. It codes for CASSQDPRYEQFF.

CDR3 residues: CASSQKRGANTDTQYF. The CDR3 DNA follows: TGTGCCAGCAGCCAAAAACGGGGGGCCAACACAGATACGCAGTATTTT. The rearrangement joins TRBV4-2 to TRBJ2-3; possibly TRBD2 for D (7 bases). The germline gives CDR1 LGHNA, CDR2 YNFKEQ. The CDR3 spans 16 residues. V gave up 2 bases and J gave up 2 bases, with 14 bases separating them.

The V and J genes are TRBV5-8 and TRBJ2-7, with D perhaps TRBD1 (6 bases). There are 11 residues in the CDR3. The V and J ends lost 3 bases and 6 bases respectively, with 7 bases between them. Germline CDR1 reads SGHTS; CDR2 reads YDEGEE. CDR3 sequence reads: CASSYRVEQYF. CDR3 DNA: TGTGCCAGCAGCTACAGGGTCGAGCAGTACTTC. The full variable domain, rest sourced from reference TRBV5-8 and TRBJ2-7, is EAGVTQSPTHLIKTRGQQATLRCSPISGHTSVYWYQQALGLGLQFLLWYDEGEERNRGNFPPRFSGRQFPNYSSELNVNALELEDSALYLCASSYRVEQYFGPGTRLTVT.